The 25 T cell receptor beta chains given below trace back to one sample, sequenced in a study of cytomegalovirus exposure and HLA in healthy donors. This PCR relied on a set of 60 Vbeta primers and 13 Jbeta primers. TCRdb's copy holds only in-frame clones and misses some; the assay was immunoSEQ multiplex PCR. This table has about 55,000 clones, roughly 85% appearing once. Input material: PBMCs. These receptors originate from a man younger than 40 in good health and CMV-seronegative.

J is TRBJ1-4 and V is TRBV18, with D possibly TRBD1 on 5 matching bases. The V end lost 0 bases, the J end lost 5 bases, and 7 bases lay between the germline ends. CDR1 and CDR2 from the germline V gene are KGHSH and LQKENI. The CDR3 sequence is 14 residues long. In nucleotides, the CDR3 is TGTGCCAGCTCACCACCGGGGCCAAATGAAAAACTGTTTTTT. It is translated as CASSPPGPNEKLFF.

In this sample, this clone turned up a few times. The J gene is TRBJ2-3, the V gene TRBV28; 8 positions agree with TRBD2. This CDR3 is 15 amino acids long. Germline loops: CDR1 MDHEN, CDR2 SYDVKM. J gave up 4 bases and V 2 bases, and 5 bases lay outside the gene matches. CDR3 sequence: CASSLGGGRSDTQYF. The CDR3 nucleotides are TGTGCCAGCAGTTTAGGCGGGGGGCGCTCAGATACGCAGTATTTT.

For this clone: The sample contains more than one DNA sequence encoding this CDR3. This chain uses TRBV4-1 with TRBJ1-2; TRBD1 aligns across 7 bases. The CDR3 is 15 residues long. CDR1 is MGHRA, CDR2 YSYEKL, per germline. V was clipped by 3 bases and J by 6 bases; unmatched bases: 10. The CDR3 DNA sequence: TGCGCCAGCAGCCACTCGGGAGGGGGCACCGATGGCTACACCTTC. As protein: CASSHSGGGTDGYTF.

The chain combines TRBV5-1 with TRBJ2-7, with D possibly being TRBD1 (6 bases). This CDR3 contains 12 residues. The germline CDR1 and CDR2 sequences are SGHRS and YFSETQ. Trimming cost V 5 bases and J 6 bases, with 12 bases left between them. CDR3 region: CASSHDRREQYF. CDR3 coding DNA: TGCGCCAGCAGTCACGACAGGCGCGAGCAGTACTTC. Filled out from reference TRBV5-1 and TRBJ2-7, the complete variable domain reads KAGVTQTPRYLIKTRGQQVTLSCSPISGHRSVSWYQQTPGQGLQFLFEYFSETQRNKGNFPGRFSGRQFSNSRSEMNVSTLELGDSALYLCASSHDRREQYFGPGTRLTVT.

The J gene is TRBJ2-1, the V gene TRBV14, with 9 positions matching TRBD2. V dropped 4 bases and J dropped 6; count of bases not matched to a gene: 4. The CDR3 spans 14 residues. Germline-derived CDR1 and CDR2 are SGHDN and FVKESK. CDR3: CASSRREGRNEQFF. The CDR3 DNA reads TGTGCCAGCAGCCGGCGGGAGGGCCGCAATGAGCAGTTCTTC.

The chain has TRBV5-6 and TRBJ1-3; unclear D gene. V was shortened by 2 bases and J by 1 base, with 7 bases between the two germline ends. This CDR3 is built from 14 residues. The V gene's germline CDR1 is SGHDT and CDR2 YYEEEE. The CDR3 DNA reads as TGTGCCAGCAGCTTACTAGGGTCTGGAAACACCATATATTTT. This translates into CASSLLGSGNTIYF.

The chain has TRBV6-5 and TRBJ2-3; 13 bases fit TRBD2. The V gene's germline CDR1 is MNHEY and CDR2 SVGAGI. CDR3 length equals 15 residues. Trimming removed 6 bases from V and 6 bases from J; junction bases left unmatched: 6. The CDR3 sequence: CASRRLAGGPDTQYF. The CDR3 DNA reads as TGTGCCAGCAGGAGACTAGCGGGGGGCCCGGATACGCAGTATTTT.

The V gene is TRBV4-3, the J gene TRBJ2-7; 10 bases line up with TRBD2. V lost 1 base to trimming and J lost 0 bases; unmatched junction nucleotides: 3. Germline V gene sequence: CDR1 LGHNA, CDR2 YSLEER. CDR3 size: 16 residues. The CDR3 loop is CASSQVWTSGSYEQYF. The DNA for the CDR3 is TGCGCCAGCAGCCAAGTCTGGACTAGCGGCTCCTACGAGCAGTACTTC.

This clone has only a few counts. The genes are TRBV7-2 and TRBJ2-2, with D maybe TRBD2 (6 bases). CDR1 and CDR2 from the germline V gene are SGHTA and FQGNSA. V dropped 5 bases and J dropped 4 bases, with 14 bases sitting between them. The CDR3 extends over 15 amino acids. The CDR3 DNA reads as TGTGCCAGCAGCCACCGACGGAGGGCCACCGGGGAGCTGTTTTTT. Its translation: CASSHRRRATGELFF.

J is TRBJ2-3 and V is TRBV7-9, with D tentatively TRBD2 (6 bases). V dropped 5 bases and J dropped 5 bases, with 17 bases sitting between them. Germline CDR1 reads SEHNR; CDR2 reads FQNEAQ (reference sequence). CDR3 size: 15 residues. The CDR3 bases are TGTGCCAGCAGCAGCCGGTTGGAGGGTGGAGATACGCAGTATTTT. Translating gives CASSSRLEGGDTQYF.

The gene calls are TRBV7-2 and TRBJ2-3, with TRBD1 matching over 8 bases. This CDR3 comprises 16 residues. V lost 0 bases, J lost 4 bases, and 6 bases stayed unmatched. Germline V gene lookup returns CDR1 SGHTA and CDR2 FQGNSA. In nucleotides, the CDR3 is TGTGCCAGCAGCTTAGCTAGGGGACAGGTCGCAGATACGCAGTATTTT. Protein product: CASSLARGQVADTQYF.

V is TRBV29-1 and J is TRBJ2-1, with 9 bases lining up with TRBD1. In germline, CDR1 is SQVTM, CDR2 ANQGSEA. Trimming cost V 6 bases and J 3 bases; bases outside gene matches: 3. The CDR3 totals 13 residues. This chain's CDR3 is CSVGQGNYNEQFF. For the CDR3, the DNA is TGCAGCGTGGGACAGGGCAACTACAATGAGCAGTTCTTC.

V and J are TRBV18 and TRBJ2-1; D possibly corresponds to TRBD1 (8 bases). The V end lost 10 bases, the J end lost 2 bases, and 15 bases lay between the germline ends. Per the germline V gene, CDR1 is KGHSH and CDR2 is LQKENI. This CDR3 spans 14 amino acids. The chain's CDR3 is CATGTGGAYNEQFF. The CDR3 nucleotides read TGTGCCACCGGTACAGGGGGGGCCTACAATGAGCAGTTCTTC.

This clone came up a few times. DNA for the CDR3: TGTGCCAGCAGCGGGGGGGTTTCTCAGCCCCAGCATTTT. The encoded protein is CASSGGVSQPQHF. The V gene is TRBV7-6, the J gene TRBJ1-5; the D gene is possibly TRBD1 (5 bases). The germline gives CDR1 SGHVS, CDR2 FNYEAQ. Trimming shortened V by 5 bases and J by 6 bases, and 11 bases separated the two germline ends. This CDR3 has 13 amino acids.

This clone has just a few counts. The chain combines TRBV4-1 with TRBJ2-1; 11 nucleotides agree with TRBD2. The CDR3 loop spans 16 amino acids. The V and J ends lost 3 bases and 8 bases, in that order; junction bases with no gene match: 9. In germline, CDR1 is MGHRA, CDR2 YSYEKL. The CDR3 protein is CASSHTGTSGIHEQFF. CDR3 DNA sequence: TGCGCCAGCAGCCATACCGGGACTAGCGGTATCCATGAGCAGTTCTTC.

J is TRBJ2-7 and V is TRBV7-9; 9 nucleotides match TRBD1. V shed 9 bases and J 5 bases; nucleotides not matched to a gene: 2. CDR1 and CDR2 (germline): SEHNR, FQNEAQ (reference sequence). The CDR3 covers 11 residues. The CDR3 loop is CASGTGNEQYF. CDR3 coding DNA: TGTGCCAGTGGGACAGGGAACGAGCAGTACTTC.

The sample holds a few counts of this clone. The chain carries TRBV27 and TRBJ1-1; D might be TRBD1 (5 bases). CDR3 size: 13 residues. Trimming took off 8 bases at V and 6 bases at J, with 16 bases between the two ends. CDR1 is MNHEY, CDR2 SMNVEV, per germline (reference sequence). The CDR3 loop reads CASYAGGIAEAFF. DNA of the CDR3: TGTGCCAGCTACGCCGGGGGAATCGCTGAAGCTTTCTTT.

This chain's CDR3 is CASSQGRGLGDEQFF. The CDR3 nucleotides are TGCGCCAGCAGCCAAGGAAGGGGTCTGGGCGATGAGCAGTTCTTC. This rearrangement joins TRBV4-3 to TRBJ2-1; D may be TRBD1 (5 bases). The V gene lost 1 base and the J gene lost 8 bases, with 15 bases spanning the gap. Germline V gene sequence: CDR1 LGHNA, CDR2 YSLEER. The CDR3 is 15 residues long.

V is TRBV2 and J is TRBJ2-6; 9 positions agree with TRBD2. V lost 7 bases and J lost 10; bases outside the gene matches: 8. This CDR3 has 14 residues. CDR1 is SNHLY, CDR2 FYNNEI, per germline. CDR3 sequence: CASNPTSGLNVLTF. The CDR3 region has the DNA TGTGCCAGCAATCCGACTAGCGGACTAAACGTCCTGACTTTC. Together with reference TRBV2 and TRBJ2-6, the CDR3 gives the full variable domain: EPEVTQTPSHQVTQMGQEVILRCVPISNHLYFYWYRQILGQKVEFLVSFYNNEISEKSEIFDDQFSVERPDGSNFTLKIRSTKLEDSAMYFCASNPTSGLNVLTFGAGSRLTVL.

This rearrangement joins TRBV19 to TRBJ2-1, with 8 bases aligning to TRBD1. The germline V gene has CDR1 LNHDA and CDR2 SQIVND (reference sequence). J gave up 6 bases and V 7 bases, and 8 bases lay outside the gene matches. This CDR3 region has 14 residues. The CDR3 is CASIDRGVGNEQFF. For the CDR3, the DNA is TGTGCCAGTATAGACAGGGGAGTCGGCAATGAGCAGTTCTTC.

The chain combines TRBV10-3 with TRBJ1-2; no reliable D call. Trimming took 6 bases from V and 1 from J, leaving 9 bases between them. Germline V gene sequence: CDR1 ENHRY, CDR2 SYGVKD. This CDR3 is built from 13 residues. The CDR3 region is CAISPADNYGYTF. The CDR3 bases are TGTGCCATCAGCCCCGCGGATAACTATGGCTACACCTTC.

The V gene is TRBV7-6, the J gene TRBJ2-5; 10 nucleotides agree with TRBD2. This CDR3 region has 19 residues. V was clipped by 1 base and J by 1 base; unmatched bases: 12. Germline V gene sequence: CDR1 SGHVS, CDR2 FNYEAQ. CDR3 residues: CASSLVLAGVKLAQETQYF. For the CDR3, the DNA is TGTGCCAGCAGCTTAGTTCTAGCGGGGGTGAAGCTGGCCCAAGAGACCCAGTACTTC.

This sequence joins TRBV19 and TRBJ2-1; 10 positions agree with TRBD1. Per the germline V gene, CDR1 is LNHDA and CDR2 is SQIVND (reference sequence). This CDR3 spans 15 amino acids. The V and J ends lost 3 bases and 8 bases, in that order; junction bases with no gene match: 7. This chain's CDR3 is CASSIRLTGGHEQFF. CDR3 bases: TGTGCCAGTAGTATTCGGTTGACAGGGGGCCATGAGCAGTTCTTC.

The gene calls are TRBV18 and TRBJ2-7; D is uncertain. V was shortened by 1 base and J by 0 bases, with 7 bases between the two germline ends. Germline CDR1 is KGHSH and CDR2 is LQKENI. The CDR3 sequence is 14 residues long. CDR3 residues: CASSPQRSSYEQYF. The CDR3 DNA reads as TGTGCCAGCTCACCACAGCGATCCTCCTACGAGCAGTACTTC. The full variable domain, rest sourced from reference TRBV18 and TRBJ2-7, is NAGVMQNPRHLVRRRGQEARLRCSPMKGHSHVYWYRQLPEEGLKFMVYLQKENIIDESGMPKERFSAEFPKEGPSILRIQQVVRGDSAAYFCASSPQRSSYEQYFGPGTRLTVT.

The rearrangement uses TRBV25-1 and TRBJ1-2; D gene unclear. CDR3 length: 11 residues. Trimming left V 4 bases short and J 8 bases short, with 8 bases between. The germline gives CDR1 MGHDK, CDR2 SYGVNS. For the CDR3, the DNA is TGTGCCAGCAGTGTCGGGATGGGCTACACCTTC. It codes for CASSVGMGYTF.